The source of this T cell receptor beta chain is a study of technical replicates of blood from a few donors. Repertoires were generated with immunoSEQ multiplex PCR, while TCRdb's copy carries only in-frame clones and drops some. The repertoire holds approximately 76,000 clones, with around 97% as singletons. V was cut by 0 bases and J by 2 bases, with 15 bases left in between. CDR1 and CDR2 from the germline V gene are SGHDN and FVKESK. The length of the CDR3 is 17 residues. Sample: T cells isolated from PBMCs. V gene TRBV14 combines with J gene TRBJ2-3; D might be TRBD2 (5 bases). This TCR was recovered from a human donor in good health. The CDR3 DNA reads TGTGCCAGCAGCCAAGAATTCCGCTATGACTACACAGATACGCAGTATTTT. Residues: CASSQEFRYDYTDTQYF.